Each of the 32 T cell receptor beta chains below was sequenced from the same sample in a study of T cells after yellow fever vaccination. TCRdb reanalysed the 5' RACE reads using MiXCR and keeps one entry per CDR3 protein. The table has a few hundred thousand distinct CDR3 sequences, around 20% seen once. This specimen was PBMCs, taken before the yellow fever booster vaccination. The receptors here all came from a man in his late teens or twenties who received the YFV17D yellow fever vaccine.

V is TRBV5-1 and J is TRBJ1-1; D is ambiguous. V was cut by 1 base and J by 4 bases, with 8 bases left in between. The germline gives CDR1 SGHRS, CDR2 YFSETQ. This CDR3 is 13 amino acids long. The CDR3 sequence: CASSLTGLTEAFF. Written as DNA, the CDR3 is TGCGCCAGCAGCTTGACCGGGCTCACTGAAGCTTTCTTT.

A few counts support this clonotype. DNA of the CDR3: TGTGCCAGCAGTGATGTCTACAGGACTAGATGGCAGACCCAGTACTTC. This sequence encodes CASSDVYRTRWQTQYF. The V and J genes are TRBV6-1 and TRBJ2-5; 7 bases agree with TRBD2. This CDR3 comprises 16 residues. CDR1 is MNHNS, CDR2 SASEGT, per germline. Germline trimming cut 3 bases from V and 6 bases from J; bases unmatched to any gene: 13.

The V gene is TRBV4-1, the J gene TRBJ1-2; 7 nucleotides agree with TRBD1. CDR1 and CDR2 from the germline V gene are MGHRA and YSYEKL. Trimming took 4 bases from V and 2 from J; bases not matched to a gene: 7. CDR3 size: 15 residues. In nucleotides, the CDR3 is TGCGCCAGCAGCCTGGGACAGCGGGTCAACTATGGCTACACCTTC. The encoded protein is CASSLGQRVNYGYTF.

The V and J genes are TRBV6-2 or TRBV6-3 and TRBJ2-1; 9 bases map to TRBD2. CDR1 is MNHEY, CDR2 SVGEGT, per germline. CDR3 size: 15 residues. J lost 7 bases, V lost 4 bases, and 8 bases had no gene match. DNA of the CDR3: TGTGCCAGCAGTTCGGCGCGGGGGGGCCAAAATGAGCAGTTCTTC. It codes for CASSSARGGQNEQFF.

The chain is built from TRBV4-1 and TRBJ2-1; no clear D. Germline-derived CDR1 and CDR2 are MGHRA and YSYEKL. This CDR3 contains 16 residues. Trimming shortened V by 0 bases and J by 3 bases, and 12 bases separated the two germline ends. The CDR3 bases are TGCGCCAGCAGCCAAGAGTGGCCGAAGGACTACAATGAGCAGTTCTTC. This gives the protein CASSQEWPKDYNEQFF.

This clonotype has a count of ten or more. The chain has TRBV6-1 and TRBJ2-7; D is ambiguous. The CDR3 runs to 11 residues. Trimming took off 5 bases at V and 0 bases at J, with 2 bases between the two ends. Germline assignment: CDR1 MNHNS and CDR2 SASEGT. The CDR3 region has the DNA TGTGCCAGCAGTACCTCCTACGAGCAGTACTTC. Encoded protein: CASSTSYEQYF.

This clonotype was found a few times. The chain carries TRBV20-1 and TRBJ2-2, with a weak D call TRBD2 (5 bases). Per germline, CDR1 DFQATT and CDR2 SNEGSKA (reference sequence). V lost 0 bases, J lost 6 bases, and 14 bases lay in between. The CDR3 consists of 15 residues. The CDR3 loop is CSARDRRVGSGELFF. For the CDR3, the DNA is TGCAGTGCTAGAGATAGGCGGGTGGGCTCCGGGGAGCTGTTTTTT.

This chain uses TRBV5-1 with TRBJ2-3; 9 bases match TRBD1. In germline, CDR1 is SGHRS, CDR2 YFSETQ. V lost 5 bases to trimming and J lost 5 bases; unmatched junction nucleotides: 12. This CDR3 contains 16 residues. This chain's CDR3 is CASSPTGGNLGDTQYF. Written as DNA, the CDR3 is TGCGCCAGCAGTCCAACAGGGGGCAATTTGGGAGATACGCAGTATTTT.

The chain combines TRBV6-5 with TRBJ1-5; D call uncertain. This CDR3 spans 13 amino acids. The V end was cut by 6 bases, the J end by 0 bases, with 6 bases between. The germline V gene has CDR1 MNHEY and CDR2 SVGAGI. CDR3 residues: CASRVNSNQPQHF. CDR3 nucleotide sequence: TGTGCCAGCAGGGTGAATAGCAATCAGCCCCAGCATTTT.

CDR3 loop: CASSSVLGTGGIDEQFF. CDR3 DNA sequence: TGTGCCAGCAGCTCCGTTTTAGGGACAGGGGGTATAGATGAGCAGTTCTTC. The V gene is TRBV7-9, the J gene TRBJ2-1, with 11 bases aligning to TRBD1. This CDR3 contains 17 residues. Germline V gives CDR1 SEHNR, CDR2 FQNEAQ (reference sequence). V was pared by 4 bases and J by 8 bases, with 13 bases of the junction left unmatched. The whole variable domain, remainder taken from reference TRBV7-9 and TRBJ2-1, is DTGVSQNPRHKITKRGQNVTFRCDPISEHNRLYWYRQTLGQGPEFLTYFQNEAQLEKSRLLSDRFSAERPKGSFSTLEIQRTEQGDSAMYLCASSSVLGTGGIDEQFFGPGTRLTVL.

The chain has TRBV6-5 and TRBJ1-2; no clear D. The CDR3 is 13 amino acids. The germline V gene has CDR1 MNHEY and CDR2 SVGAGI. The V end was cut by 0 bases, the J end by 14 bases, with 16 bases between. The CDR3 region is CASSYSGYAAVTF. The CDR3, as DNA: TGTGCCAGCAGTTACTCGGGTTACGCGGCTGTAACCTTC.

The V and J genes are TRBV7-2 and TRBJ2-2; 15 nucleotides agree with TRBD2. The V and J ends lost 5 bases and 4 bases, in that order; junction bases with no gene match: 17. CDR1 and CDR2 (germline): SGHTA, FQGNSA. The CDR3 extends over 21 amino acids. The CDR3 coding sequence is TGTGCCAGCAGCCTTTCTCCGGGACTAGCGGGGGGCTACCGGGGCACCGGGGAGCTGTTTTTT. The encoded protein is CASSLSPGLAGGYRGTGELFF.

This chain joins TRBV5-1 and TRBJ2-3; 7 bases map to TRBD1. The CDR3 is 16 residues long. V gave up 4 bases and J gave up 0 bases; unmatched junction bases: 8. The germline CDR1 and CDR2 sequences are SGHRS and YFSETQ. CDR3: CASSLLTGLSTDTQYF. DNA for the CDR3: TGCGCCAGCAGCCTCCTGACAGGGCTTAGCACAGATACGCAGTATTTT.

CDR3 amino acids: CASSSPGQGARGYTF. The CDR3 DNA sequence: TGTGCCAGCAGTTCTCCGGGACAGGGGGCGAGGGGCTACACCTTC. The V gene is TRBV27, the J gene TRBJ1-2; TRBD1 aligns across 12 bases. Unmatched junction bases numbered 8, after V lost 4 bases and J lost 8 bases. Germline V gives CDR1 MNHEY, CDR2 SMNVEV (reference sequence). This CDR3 contains 15 residues.

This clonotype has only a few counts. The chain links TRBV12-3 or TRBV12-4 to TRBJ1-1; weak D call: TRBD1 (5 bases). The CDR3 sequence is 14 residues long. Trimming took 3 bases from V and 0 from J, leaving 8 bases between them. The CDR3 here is CASSLGHVNTEAFF. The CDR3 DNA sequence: TGTGCCAGCAGTTTGGGGCACGTGAACACTGAAGCTTTCTTT.

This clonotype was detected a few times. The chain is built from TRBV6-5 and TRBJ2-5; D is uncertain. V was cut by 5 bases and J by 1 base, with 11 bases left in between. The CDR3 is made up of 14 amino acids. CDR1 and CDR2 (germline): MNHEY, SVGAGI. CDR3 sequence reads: CASSPFRVQETQYF. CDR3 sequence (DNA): TGTGCCAGCAGTCCGTTTAGGGTCCAAGAGACCCAGTACTTC.

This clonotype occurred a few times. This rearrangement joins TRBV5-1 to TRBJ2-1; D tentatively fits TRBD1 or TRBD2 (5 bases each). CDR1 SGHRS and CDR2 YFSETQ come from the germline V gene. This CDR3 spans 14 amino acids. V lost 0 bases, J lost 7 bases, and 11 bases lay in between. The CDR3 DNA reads TGCGCCAGCAGCTTGGCGGGGACGTGGAATGAGCAGTTCTTC. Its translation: CASSLAGTWNEQFF.

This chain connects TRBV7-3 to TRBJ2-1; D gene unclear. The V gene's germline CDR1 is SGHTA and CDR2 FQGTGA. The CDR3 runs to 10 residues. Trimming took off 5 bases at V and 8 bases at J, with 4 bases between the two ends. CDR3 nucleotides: TGTGCCAGCAGCCGGGATGAGCAGTTCTTC. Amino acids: CASSRDEQFF.

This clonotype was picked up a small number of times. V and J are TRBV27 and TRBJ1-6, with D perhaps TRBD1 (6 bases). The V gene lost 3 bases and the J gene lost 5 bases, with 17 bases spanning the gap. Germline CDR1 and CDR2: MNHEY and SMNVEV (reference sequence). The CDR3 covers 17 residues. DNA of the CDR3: TGTGCCAGCAGTTTCCCGCCGCCGCAGGGGAATAATTCACCCCTCCACTTT. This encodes CASSFPPPQGNNSPLHF.

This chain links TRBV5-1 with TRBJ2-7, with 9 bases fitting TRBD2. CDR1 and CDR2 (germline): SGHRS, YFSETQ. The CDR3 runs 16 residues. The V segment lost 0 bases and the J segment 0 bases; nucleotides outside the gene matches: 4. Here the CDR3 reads CASSLDPSGVSYEQYF. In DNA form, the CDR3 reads TGCGCCAGCAGCTTGGACCCTAGCGGGGTCTCCTACGAGCAGTACTTC.

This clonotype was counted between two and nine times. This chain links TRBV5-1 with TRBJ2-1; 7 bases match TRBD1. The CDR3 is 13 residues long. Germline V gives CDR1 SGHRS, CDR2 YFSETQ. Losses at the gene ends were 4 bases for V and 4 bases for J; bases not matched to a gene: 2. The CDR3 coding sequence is TGCGCCAGCAGCGAGGGACAGTACAATGAGCAGTTCTTC. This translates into CASSEGQYNEQFF.

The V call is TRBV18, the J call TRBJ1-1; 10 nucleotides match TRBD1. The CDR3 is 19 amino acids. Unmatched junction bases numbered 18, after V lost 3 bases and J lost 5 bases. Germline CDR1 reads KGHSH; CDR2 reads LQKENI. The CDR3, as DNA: TGTGCCAGCTCACCCCGGGACAGGGGCATGGAGTTCCGGGGAACTGAAGCTTTCTTT. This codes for CASSPRDRGMEFRGTEAFF.

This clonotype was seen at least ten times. CDR3 protein: CASSLTSARFSGANVLTF. Written as DNA, the CDR3 is TGTGCCAGCAGCTTAACATCTGCTCGCTTCTCTGGGGCCAACGTCCTGACTTTC. The chain uses TRBV11-3 and TRBJ2-6; D call uncertain. Germline V gene sequence: CDR1 SGHNT, CDR2 YENEEA. V was cut by 2 bases and J by 0 bases, with 14 bases left in between. The CDR3 totals 18 residues.

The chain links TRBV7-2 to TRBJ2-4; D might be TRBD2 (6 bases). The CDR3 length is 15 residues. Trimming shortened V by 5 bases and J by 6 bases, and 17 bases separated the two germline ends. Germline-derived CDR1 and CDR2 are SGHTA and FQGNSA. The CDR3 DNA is TGTGCCAGCAGCCCGGGCGGGATCCGGGGAAACATTCAGTACTTC. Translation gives CASSPGGIRGNIQYF.

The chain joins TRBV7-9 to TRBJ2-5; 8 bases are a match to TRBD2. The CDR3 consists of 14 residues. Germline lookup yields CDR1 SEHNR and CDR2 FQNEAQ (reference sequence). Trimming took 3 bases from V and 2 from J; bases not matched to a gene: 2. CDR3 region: CASSFLAGQETQYF. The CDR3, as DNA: TGTGCCAGCAGCTTTCTAGCGGGTCAAGAGACCCAGTACTTC.

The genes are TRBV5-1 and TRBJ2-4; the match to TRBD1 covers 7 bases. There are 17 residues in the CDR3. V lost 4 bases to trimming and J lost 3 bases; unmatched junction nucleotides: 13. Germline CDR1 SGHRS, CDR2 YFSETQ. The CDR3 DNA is TGCGCCAGCAGCCACTCCCTCCACCGGGACAGCAAAAACATTCAGTACTTC. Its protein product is CASSHSLHRDSKNIQYF.

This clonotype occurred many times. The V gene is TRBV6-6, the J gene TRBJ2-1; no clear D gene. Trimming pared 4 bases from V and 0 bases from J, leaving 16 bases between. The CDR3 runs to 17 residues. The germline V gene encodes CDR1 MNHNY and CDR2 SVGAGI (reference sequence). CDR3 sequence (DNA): TGTGCCAGCAGTTTATCCGGGCCCCGGAGCTCCTACAATGAGCAGTTCTTC. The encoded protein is CASSLSGPRSSYNEQFF.

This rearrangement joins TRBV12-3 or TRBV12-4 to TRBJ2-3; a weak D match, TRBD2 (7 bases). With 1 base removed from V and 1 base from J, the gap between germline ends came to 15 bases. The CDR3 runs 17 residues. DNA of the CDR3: TGTGCCAGCAGTTTAGGGGGGGGCCGTTCACGCACAGATACGCAGTATTTT. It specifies CASSLGGGRSRTDTQYF.

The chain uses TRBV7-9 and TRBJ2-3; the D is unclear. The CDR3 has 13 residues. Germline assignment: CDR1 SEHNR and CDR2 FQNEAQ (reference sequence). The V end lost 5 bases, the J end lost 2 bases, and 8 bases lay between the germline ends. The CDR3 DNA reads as TGTGCCAGCAGCGGACCATTCACAGATACGCAGTATTTT. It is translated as CASSGPFTDTQYF.

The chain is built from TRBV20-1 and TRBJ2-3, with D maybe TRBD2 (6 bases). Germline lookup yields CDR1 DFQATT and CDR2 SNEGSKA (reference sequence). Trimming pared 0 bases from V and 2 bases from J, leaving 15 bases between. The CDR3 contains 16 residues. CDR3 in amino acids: CSARDTFRGLTDTQYF. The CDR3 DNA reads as TGCAGTGCTAGAGATACCTTTAGGGGACTCACAGATACGCAGTATTTT.

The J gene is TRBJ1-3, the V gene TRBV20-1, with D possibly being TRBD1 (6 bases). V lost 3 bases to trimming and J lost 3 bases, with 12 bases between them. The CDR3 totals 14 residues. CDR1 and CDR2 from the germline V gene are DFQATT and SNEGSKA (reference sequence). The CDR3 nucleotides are TGCAGTGCTAGTGTGGACAGTCTTGGAAACACCATATATTTT. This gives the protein CSASVDSLGNTIYF.

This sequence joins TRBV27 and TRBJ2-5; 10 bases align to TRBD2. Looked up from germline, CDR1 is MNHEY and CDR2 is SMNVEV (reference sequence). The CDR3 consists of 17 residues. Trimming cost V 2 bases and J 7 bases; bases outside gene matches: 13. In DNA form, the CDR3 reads TGTGCCAGCAGTTTACTAGCGGGGGAACTTCCAAACGTGACCCAGTACTTC. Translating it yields CASSLLAGELPNVTQYF.